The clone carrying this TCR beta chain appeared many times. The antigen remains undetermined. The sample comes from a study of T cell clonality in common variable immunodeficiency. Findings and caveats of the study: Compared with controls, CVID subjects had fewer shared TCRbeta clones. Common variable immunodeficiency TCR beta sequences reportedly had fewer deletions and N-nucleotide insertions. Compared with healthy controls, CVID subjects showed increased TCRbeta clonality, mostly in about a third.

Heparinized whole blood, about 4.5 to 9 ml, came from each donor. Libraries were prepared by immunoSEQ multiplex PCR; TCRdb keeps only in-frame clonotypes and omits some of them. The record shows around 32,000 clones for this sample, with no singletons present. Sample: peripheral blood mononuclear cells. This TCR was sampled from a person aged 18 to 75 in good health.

The DNA read from the CDR3 is TGTGCCAGCAGCTTAGACGCGGGCTTCTACAATGAG. Translated: CASSLDAGFYNE. The full CDR3 protein is CASSLDAGFYNEQFF. V and J are TRBV7-9 and TRBJ2-1; TRBD2 is a possible D gene (5 bases). Read sequence stops 3 residues before the CDR3 end, and the germline J gene provides the missing end. Germline CDR1 is SEHNR and CDR2 is FQNEAQ (reference sequence). CDR3 size: 15 residues. Trimming cost V 1 base and J 3 bases, with 10 bases left between them.